This is a list of T cell receptor beta chains from one sample in a study of OX40 agonist ivuxolimab in advanced cancers. TCRdb's table, derived via immunoSEQ multiplex PCR, lists solely in-frame clones and lacks some. This sample carries tens of thousands of clones, around four fifths of them seen once, and the ten largest clones take 35% to 40%. This specimen consisted of CD4+ or CD8+ T cells sorted from blood, obtained in a trial of the OX40 agonist ivuxolimab. The receptors here all came from an adult with an advanced solid tumor such as melanoma, head and neck, liver or kidney cancer. Both conserved end residues are part of each CDR3. D genes are given only for firm matches. For some rows the clone size is stated as once, few or many, or as a class when expanded; others skip it.

V	size	J	D	CDR3	DNA
TRBV18	.	TRBJ1-5	.	CASSPVGERGYIGNQPQHF	TGTGCCAGCTCACCGGTTGGGGAGCGAGGATATATCGGCAATCAGCCCCAGCATTTT
TRBV4-1	.	TRBJ2-7	.	CASSPAGTYEQYF	TGCGCCAGCAGCCCCGCGGGCACCTACGAGCAGTACTTC
TRBV10-3	.	TRBJ2-1	.	CAIRPDKGPTYNEQFF	TGTGCCATCAGGCCAGACAAAGGGCCTACCTACAATGAGCAGTTCTTC
TRBV9	.	TRBJ2-1	TRBD2	CASSVSGGPYNEQFF	TGTGCCAGCAGCGTAAGCGGGGGGCCCTACAATGAGCAGTTCTTC
TRBV27	.	TRBJ1-2	TRBD1	CASSPGTGSYGYTF	TGTGCCAGCAGTCCCGGGACAGGCTCCTATGGCTACACCTTC
TRBV5-1	.	TRBJ2-3	TRBD2	CASSLAGTRDPDTQYF	TGCGCCAGCAGCTTGGCCGGGACTAGAGACCCAGATACGCAGTATTTT
TRBV6-1	.	TRBJ1-2	.	CASSDRDRRNYGYTF	TGTGCCAGCAGTGACCGGGACCGCCGTAACTATGGCTACACCTTC
TRBV10-3	.	TRBJ2-7	TRBD1	CAISRTGEGPEQYF	TGTGCCATCAGTAGGACAGGGGAGGGTCCGGAGCAGTACTTC
TRBV27	once	TRBJ2-2	.	CATHTDYADTGELFF	TGTGCCACCCACACCGATTACGCGGACACCGGGGAGCTGTTTTTT
TRBV11-3	.	TRBJ2-2	TRBD2	CASSSSGKTGELFF	TGTGCCAGCAGCTCTAGCGGGAAGACCGGGGAGCTGTTTTTT
TRBV4-1	.	TRBJ2-2	.	CASSQDGSGTGGTGELFF	TGCGCCAGCAGCCAAGATGGATCCGGGACTGGGGGCACCGGGGAGCTGTTTTTT
TRBV9	.	TRBJ2-3	TRBD1	CASSFRTGTDTQYF	TGTGCCAGCAGCTTCCGGACAGGGACAGATACGCAGTATTTT
TRBV4-3	.	TRBJ1-6	.	CASSQEEGRSPLHF	TGCGCCAGCAGCCAAGAAGAGGGGAGGTCACCCCTCCACTTT
TRBV27	.	TRBJ2-1	TRBD1	CASSYEGAEQFF	TGTGCCAGCAGTTATGAGGGGGCTGAGCAGTTCTTC
TRBV30	few	TRBJ1-1	.	CAWGMNTEAFF	TGTGCCTGGGGGATGAACACTGAAGCTTTCTTT
TRBV5-5	once	TRBJ2-3	TRBD1	CASSFRDRVRDTQYF	TGTGCCAGCAGCTTCCGCGACAGGGTAAGAGATACGCAGTATTTT
TRBV19	.	TRBJ2-3	.	CASSMDSTDTQYF	TGTGCCAGTAGTATGGACAGCACAGATACGCAGTATTTT
TRBV14	few	TRBJ1-2	.	CASSQGYGYTF	TGTGCCAGCAGCCAGGGCTATGGCTACACCTTC
TRBV11-3	.	TRBJ2-7	TRBD1	CASSSTGTGVYEQYF	TGTGCCAGCAGCTCGACCGGGACAGGAGTCTACGAGCAGTACTTC
TRBV11-2	.	TRBJ2-1	.	CASSPRPDRGDNEQFF	TGTGCCAGCAGTCCACGACCTGACAGAGGGGACAATGAGCAGTTCTTC
TRBV11-3	.	TRBJ1-5	.	CASSRAGPNQPQHF	TGTGCCAGCAGTAGAGCAGGGCCCAATCAGCCCCAGCATTTT
TRBV5-1	.	TRBJ1-3	.	CASSPLAGPGSGNTIYF	TGCGCCAGCAGCCCCCTAGCCGGCCCGGGCTCTGGAAACACCATATATTTT
TRBV5-4	.	TRBJ2-2	TRBD1	CASSDHAGTGNTGELFF	TGTGCCAGCAGCGACCACGCCGGGACAGGGAACACCGGGGAGCTGTTTTTT
TRBV5-1	.	TRBJ2-7	TRBD2	CASSFGPGLTYEQYF	TGCGCCAGCAGCTTTGGCCCGGGACTAACCTACGAGCAGTACTTC
TRBV9	.	TRBJ2-1	TRBD1	CASSVSKRTGGERSGLFF	TGTGCCAGCAGCGTCTCTAAGCGTACAGGGGGCGAAAGGTCCGGACTGTTCTTC
TRBV5-4	.	TRBJ2-7	.	CASSPEGPSYEQYF	TGTGCCAGCAGCCCCGAAGGGCCTTCCTACGAGCAGTACTTC
TRBV5-4	once	TRBJ2-3	.	CASSSLLGRGHSDTQYF	TGTGCCAGCAGCTCGCTTTTGGGGAGGGGGCACTCAGATACGCAGTATTTT
TRBV27	once	TRBJ2-5	.	CASSYYPGHETQYF	TGTGCCAGCAGTTACTACCCGGGACACGAGACCCAGTACTTC
TRBV7-3	once	TRBJ2-1	TRBD2	CASSLGTSSYNEQFF	TGTGCCAGCAGCTTAGGGACTAGCTCCTACAATGAGCAGTTCTTC
TRBV5-1	.	TRBJ1-1	.	CASSSQISGMNTEAFF	TGCGCCAGCAGCTCCCAAATCAGTGGGATGAACACTGAAGCTTTCTTT
TRBV29-1	medium-sized	TRBJ2-2	.	CSVGFPGELFF	TGCAGCGTTGGATTCCCCGGGGAGCTGTTTTTT
TRBV20-1	.	TRBJ1-1	TRBD1	CSARRGTGFFF	TGCAGTGCGCGACGCGGGACAGGCTTTTTCTTT